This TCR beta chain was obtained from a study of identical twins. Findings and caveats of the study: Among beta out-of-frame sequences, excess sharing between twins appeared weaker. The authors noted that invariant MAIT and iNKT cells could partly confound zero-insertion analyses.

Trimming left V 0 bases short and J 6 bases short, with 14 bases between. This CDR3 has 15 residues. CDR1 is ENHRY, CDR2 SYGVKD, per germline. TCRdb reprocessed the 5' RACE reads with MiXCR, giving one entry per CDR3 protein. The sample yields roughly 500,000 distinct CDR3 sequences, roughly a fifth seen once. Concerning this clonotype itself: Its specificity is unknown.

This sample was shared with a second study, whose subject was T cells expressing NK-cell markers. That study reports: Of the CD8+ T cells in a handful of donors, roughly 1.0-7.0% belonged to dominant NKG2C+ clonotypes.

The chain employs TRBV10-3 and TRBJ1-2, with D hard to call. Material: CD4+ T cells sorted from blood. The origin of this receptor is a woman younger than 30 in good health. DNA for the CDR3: TGTGCCATCAGTGAGTCGGAGCACAGTTCGAATGGCTACACCTTC. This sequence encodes CAISESEHSSNGYTF.